Listed here is a single TCR beta chain. Its specificity is not known. The CDR3 contains 13 residues. The germline gives CDR1 SNHLY, CDR2 FYNNEI. The V gene lost 7 bases and the J gene lost 4 bases, with 14 bases spanning the gap. This entry is derived from a study of T cell repertoires in cytomegalovirus infection. TCRdb re-derived calls from the reads in MiXCR, one entry per CDR3 protein. The sample shows 200,000 or so distinct CDR3 sequences, 35% to 40% of them seen only once. This material consisted of CD8+ T cells from cultured PBMCs, taken from culture after CMV antigen stimulation. The TCR originated in a human donor in good health (CMV status not recorded). Some clones in this sample may be carry-over from other donors' samples. The chain couples TRBV2 to TRBJ2-7, with a tentative D call TRBD1 (5 bases). The chain's CDR3 is CASKDGRVYEQYF. The CDR3 region has the DNA TGTGCCAGCAAAGACGGCAGGGTGTACGAGCAGTACTTC.